The sequence of this T cell receptor beta chain was determined in a study of human T cells and chemical hapten exposure. Study-wide points: DPC sensitization produced no change in TCRs with frequency above 1 in 1000.

Many counts were recorded for this clonotype. The antigen remains undetermined. Each CDR3 protein is one row after TCRdb ran MiXCR on the 5' RACE reads. The table includes approximately 150,000 distinct CDR3 sequences, approximately 4% detected once. Researchers extracted total RNA from unfractionated whole blood. The sequence came from a female donor in good health.

CDR3 DNA sequence: TGCAGTGCGCTAGATCCGGGATTCTCCTACGAGCAGTACTTC. Encoded protein: CSALDPGFSYEQYF. The gene calls are TRBV20-1 and TRBJ2-7; tentative D call: TRBD2 (5 bases). The CDR3 has 14 residues. The ends were cut back, 6 bases at V and 0 bases at J, with 15 bases in the middle. Germline CDR1 reads DFQATT; CDR2 reads SNEGSKA (reference sequence).